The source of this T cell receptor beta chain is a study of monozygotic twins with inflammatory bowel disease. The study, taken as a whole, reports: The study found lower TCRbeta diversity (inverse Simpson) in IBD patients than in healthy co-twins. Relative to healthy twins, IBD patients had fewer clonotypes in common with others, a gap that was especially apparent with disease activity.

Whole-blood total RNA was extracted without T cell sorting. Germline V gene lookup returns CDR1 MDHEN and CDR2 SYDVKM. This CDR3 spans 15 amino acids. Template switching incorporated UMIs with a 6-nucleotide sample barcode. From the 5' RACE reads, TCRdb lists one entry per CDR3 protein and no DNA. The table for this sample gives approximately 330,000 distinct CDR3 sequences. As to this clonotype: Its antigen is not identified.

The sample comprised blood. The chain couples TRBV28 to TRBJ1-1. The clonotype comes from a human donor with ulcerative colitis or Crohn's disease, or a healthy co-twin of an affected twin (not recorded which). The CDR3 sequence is CASSAGGKMNTEAFF.